Listed here are 28 T cell receptor beta chains from one sample, sequenced in a study of T cell repertoires in aging, cancer and after chemotherapy. TCR beta rearrangements were amplified from peripheral blood genomic DNA. A mixed TRB-A/B primer pool amplified rearranged TRB by multiplex touch-down PCR. Via MiXCR, TCRdb re-called the multiplex PCR reads, giving one row per CDR3 protein. The sample consists of around 5,300 distinct CDR3 sequences, roughly 26% of them appearing once. Sequenced input: blood. These receptors were taken from a human donor in good health.

By proportion, this clonotype is medium-sized (0.01 to 0.1%). The rearrangement uses TRBV19 and TRBJ1-1; D is possibly TRBD1 (6 bases). Germline V gives CDR1 LNHDA, CDR2 SQIVND (reference sequence). This CDR3 spans 13 amino acids. Trimming stripped 9 bases from V and 5 bases from J, with 16 bases between. The CDR3 DNA follows: TGTGCCAGCTTCAGGGGTGTTTGGACTGAAGCTTTCTTT. This encodes CASFRGVWTEAFF.

Judged by abundance, this clonotype is medium-sized. V usage is TRBV5-4 and J usage is TRBJ2-7, with D possibly being TRBD1 or TRBD2 (5 bases each). V was pared by 3 bases and J by 3 bases, with 10 bases between. Looked up from germline, CDR1 is SGHNT and CDR2 is YYREEE (reference sequence). The CDR3 sequence is 13 residues long. This chain's CDR3 is CASSYGDGYEQYF. The CDR3 bases are TGTGCCAGCAGCTATGGGGACGGCTACGAGCAGTACTTC.

By sample fraction, this clonotype is medium-sized. The gene calls are TRBV6-6 and TRBJ2-3; 7 positions agree with TRBD2. V dropped 6 bases and J dropped 2; count of bases not matched to a gene: 2. Germline CDR1 is MNHNY and CDR2 is SVGAGI (reference sequence). The CDR3 extends over 13 amino acids. The CDR3: CASRTSDTDTQYF. In nucleotides, the CDR3 is TGTGCCAGCAGAACTAGCGACACAGATACGCAGTATTTT.

This clonotype is judged medium-sized. The V and J genes are TRBV6-5 and TRBJ2-5; the D gene could be TRBD1 or TRBD2 (5 bases each). From germline, CDR1 is MNHEY and CDR2 SVGAGI. This CDR3 contains 16 residues. V was cut by 5 bases and J by 3 bases, with 19 bases left in between. The CDR3, as DNA: TGTGCCAGCAGTACGGGGACGCTCGGGTGGGAAGAGACCCAGTACTTC. Encoded protein: CASSTGTLGWEETQYF.

There are a few counts of this clonotype. This chain connects TRBV12-3 or TRBV12-4 to TRBJ1-2; D might be TRBD1 (5 bases). Trimming stripped 6 bases from V and 6 bases from J, with 11 bases between. The CDR3 contains 12 residues. CDR3 DNA: TGTGCCAGCAGCCGAGGGGCCAATGGCTACACCTTC. Translated, it gives CASSRGANGYTF.

The chain is built from TRBV5-1 and TRBJ1-4; the match to TRBD1 covers 7 bases. CDR3 length: 16 amino acids. Per germline, CDR1 SGHRS and CDR2 YFSETQ. V was clipped by 2 bases and J by 2 bases; unmatched bases: 6. Here the CDR3 DNA reads TGCGCCAGCAGCTTCGACAGGGCGGCGACTAATGAAAAACTGTTTTTT. Protein: CASSFDRAATNEKLFF.

This clonotype is labeled medium-sized. The V gene is TRBV5-6, the J gene TRBJ2-1; 10 positions agree with TRBD1. V lost 7 bases, J lost 4 bases, and 8 bases stayed unmatched. Per the germline V gene, CDR1 is SGHDT and CDR2 is YYEEEE. CDR3 size: 15 residues. CDR3 sequence (DNA): TGTGCCAGCCGGCGGACAGGGGGTGCTTACAATGAGCAGTTCTTC. Its translation is CASRRTGGAYNEQFF.

By sample fraction, this clonotype is medium-sized. The rearrangement uses TRBV18 and TRBJ1-5; 9 bases are shared with TRBD1. Trimming cost V 3 bases and J 7 bases; bases outside gene matches: 4. The CDR3 runs to 14 residues. Germline V lookup: CDR1 KGHSH, CDR2 LQKENI. CDR3 amino acids: CASSPPDRGQPQHF. The CDR3 nucleotides are TGTGCCAGCTCACCGCCGGACAGGGGCCAGCCCCAGCATTTT.

This clonotype came up a few times. The chain has TRBV7-9 and TRBJ1-2; tentative D call: TRBD1 (5 bases). This CDR3 is built from 14 residues. V dropped 5 bases and J dropped 8 bases, with 18 bases sitting between them. Looked up from germline, CDR1 is SEHNR and CDR2 is FQNEAQ (reference sequence). The CDR3 DNA reads TGTGCCAGCAGCCCCCCTGTGGGGCTGGGAGGCTACACCTTC. Translation: CASSPPVGLGGYTF. Complete variable domain (other parts from reference TRBV7-9 and TRBJ1-2): DTGVSQNPRHKITKRGQNVTFRCDPISEHNRLYWYRQTLGQGPEFLTYFQNEAQLEKSRLLSDRFSAERPKGSFSTLEIQRTEQGDSAMYLCASSPPVGLGGYTFGSGTRLTVV.

Judged by abundance, this clonotype is large. The rearrangement links TRBV6-5 to TRBJ2-2, with D possibly TRBD2 on 6 matching bases. Trimming removed 3 bases at V and 7 bases at J, with 9 bases between. Germline CDR1 MNHEY, CDR2 SVGAGI. CDR3 length: 13 amino acids. The CDR3 reads CASSYRRDGELFF. CDR3 nucleotides: TGTGCCAGCAGTTATCGGAGGGACGGGGAGCTGTTTTTT.

This clonotype rates as large. The chain employs TRBV29-1 and TRBJ2-7; 8 nucleotides align to TRBD2. The V segment lost 5 bases and the J segment 1 base; nucleotides outside the gene matches: 1. CDR3 length equals 12 residues. Germline V lookup: CDR1 SQVTM, CDR2 ANQGSEA. The CDR3 region has the DNA TGCAGCGTTCAGCGGGAGTCCTACGAGCAGTACTTC. Its translation: CSVQRESYEQYF.

This clonotype is labeled as medium-sized. The chain carries TRBV12-3 or TRBV12-4 and TRBJ2-5; no definite D call. CDR3 length: 14 residues. The germline V and J ends were trimmed by 3 bases and 2 bases, with 10 bases remaining between them. This chain's CDR3 is CASSFVLEQETQYF. CDR3 nucleotide sequence: TGTGCCAGCAGTTTCGTCCTTGAGCAAGAGACCCAGTACTTC.

By frequency in the sample, this clonotype is medium-sized. V is TRBV19 and J is TRBJ1-2; weak D call: TRBD1 (5 bases). Germline assignment: CDR1 LNHDA and CDR2 SQIVND (reference sequence). Trimming removed 8 bases from V and 4 bases from J, with 11 bases in between. The CDR3 has 12 residues. The CDR3 reads CASGGTLYGYTF. The CDR3 bases are TGTGCCAGTGGAGGGACGCTCTATGGCTACACCTTC.

This clonotype is classed as medium-sized. The chain links TRBV12-3 or TRBV12-4 to TRBJ2-5, with no clear D. V lost 2 bases to trimming and J lost 1 base, with 8 bases between them. CDR3 length equals 14 residues. The CDR3, as DNA: TGTGCCAGCAGTTTATATGGCAGCCAAGAGACCCAGTACTTC. Encoded protein: CASSLYGSQETQYF.

As concerns this clonotype: This may be a read error: a much more frequent sequence differs by one nucleotide. The genes are TRBV5-6 and TRBJ2-1, with 7 bases matching TRBD2. The V segment lost 0 bases and the J segment 9 bases; nucleotides outside the gene matches: 6. CDR3 length: 14 amino acids. Germline V gives CDR1 SGHDT, CDR2 YYEEEE. The CDR3 reads CASSLGLASLEQFF. DNA of the CDR3: TGTGCCAGCAGCTTGGGACTAGCAAGTCTTGAGCAGTTCTTC.

The genes are TRBV20-1 and TRBJ1-2; no clear D gene. Germline V lookup: CDR1 DFQATT, CDR2 SNEGSKA (reference sequence). The CDR3 totals 13 residues. Trimming stripped 0 bases from V and 6 bases from J, with 11 bases between. CDR3 in amino acids: CSARDRGGNGYTF. As DNA, the CDR3 is TGCAGTGCTAGAGACCGAGGAGGTAATGGCTACACCTTC.

This chain joins TRBV20-1 and TRBJ2-1; 7 positions agree with TRBD1. This CDR3 region has 13 residues. V lost 5 bases and J lost 10; bases outside the gene matches: 11. Germline V gene data show CDR1 as DFQATT and CDR2 as SNEGSKA (reference sequence). The DNA for the CDR3 is TGCAGTGCTGGGGTCCGGGACAGCTCCGAGCAGTTCTTC. Translation gives CSAGVRDSSEQFF.

This clonotype appeared a few times. The rearrangement uses TRBV12-3 or TRBV12-4 and TRBJ1-6; 7 bases line up with TRBD1. The CDR3 runs to 15 residues. The J segment lost 4 bases and the V segment lost 4 bases, leaving 4 bases of the junction unmatched. The CDR3 spells CASSSGDRYNSPLHF. For the CDR3, the DNA is TGTGCCAGCAGTTCGGGGGACAGATATAATTCACCCCTCCACTTT.

This clonotype counts as medium-sized (0.01 to 0.1%). The V and J genes are TRBV6-1 and TRBJ2-3; D unclear. Germline CDR1 and CDR2: MNHNS and SASEGT. Trimming cost V 7 bases and J 2 bases, with 10 bases left between them. The CDR3 spans 13 residues. In DNA form, the CDR3 reads TGTGCCAGCACCCCTTTAGTCACAGATACGCAGTATTTT. Its protein product is CASTPLVTDTQYF.

V is TRBV12-3 or TRBV12-4 and J is TRBJ1-2; D is undetermined. The CDR3 has 13 amino acids. V was shortened by 7 bases and J by 2 bases, with 11 bases between the two germline ends. The CDR3 bases are TGTGCCAGCACCGATCCCATAAACTATGGCTACACCTTC. This translates into CASTDPINYGYTF.

This chain links TRBV4-3 with TRBJ1-1; TRBD1 agrees at 8 bases. Germline loops: CDR1 LGHNA, CDR2 YSLEER. The J segment lost 10 bases and the V segment lost 3 bases, leaving 4 bases of the junction unmatched. The CDR3 runs 12 residues. CDR3 in amino acids: CASSHRTGPAFF. As DNA, the CDR3 is TGCGCCAGCAGCCATCGGACAGGGCCAGCTTTCTTT.

This clonotype is categorized as medium-sized (0.01 to 0.1%). The V and J genes are TRBV18 and TRBJ2-7; D not resolved. V was pared by 3 bases and J by 2 bases, with 5 bases between. Per the germline V gene, CDR1 is KGHSH and CDR2 is LQKENI. The CDR3 has 12 amino acids. The CDR3 spells CASSPSTYEQYF. CDR3 bases: TGTGCCAGCTCACCTAGTACCTACGAGCAGTACTTC.

V is TRBV30 and J is TRBJ2-1, with D unresolved. The CDR3 length is 11 residues. Germline loops: CDR1 GTSNPN, CDR2 SVGIG (reference sequence). Trimming left V 0 bases short and J 6 bases short, with 3 bases between. In DNA form, the CDR3 reads TGTGCCTGGAGTGTTTCCAATGAGCAGTTCTTC. This sequence encodes CAWSVSNEQFF.

This clonotype is deemed medium-sized (0.01 to 0.1%). The chain carries TRBV6-2 or TRBV6-3 and TRBJ2-7; perhaps TRBD1 as D (5 bases). The CDR3 contains 11 residues. V was shortened by 2 bases and J by 6 bases, with 5 bases between the two germline ends. Germline values: CDR1 MNHEY, CDR2 SVGEGT. The CDR3 spells CASSYGAEQYF. CDR3 nucleotide sequence: TGTGCCAGCAGTTACGGGGCCGAGCAGTACTTC.

The CDR3 protein is CATRRQESIANQPQHF. The CDR3 DNA is TGTGCCACCAGACGACAGGAGAGTATAGCAAATCAGCCCCAGCATTTT. The chain links TRBV24-1 to TRBJ1-5, with a weak D call TRBD1 (6 bases). V was trimmed by 7 bases and J by 4 bases, leaving 19 bases between them. The CDR3 consists of 16 residues. Germline CDR1 reads KGHDR; CDR2 reads SFDVKD.

This clonotype was recorded a few times. This chain joins TRBV28 and TRBJ2-2; 7 bases fit TRBD2. This CDR3 is built from 14 residues. V lost 5 bases and J lost 4; bases outside the gene matches: 4. In germline, CDR1 is MDHEN, CDR2 SYDVKM. In DNA form, the CDR3 reads TGTGCCAGCAGTACTAGCGCCTTCACCGGGGAGCTGTTTTTT. Translation: CASSTSAFTGELFF.

The chain couples TRBV24-1 to TRBJ1-1, with D hard to call. This CDR3 has 13 residues. CDR1 and CDR2 from the germline V gene are KGHDR and SFDVKD. Trimming removed 4 bases from V and 7 bases from J, with 12 bases in between. CDR3 in amino acids: CATSDPQKNEAFF. The CDR3 coding sequence is TGTGCCACCAGTGACCCTCAGAAGAATGAAGCTTTCTTT.

By its share, this clonotype is medium-sized (0.01 to 0.1%). J is TRBJ1-2 and V is TRBV5-6, with TRBD1 matching over 9 bases. The CDR3 extends over 16 amino acids. The junction had 12 bases not matched to a gene; V was cut back by 1 base and J by 8 bases. Germline V gene data show CDR1 as SGHDT and CDR2 as YYEEEE. CDR3 in amino acids: CASSLRLPGQGSGYTF. The CDR3 region has the DNA TGTGCCAGCAGCTTGCGTCTACCGGGACAGGGTTCCGGCTACACCTTC.